This section outlines one T cell receptor (beta chain) sequence together with its context. Its target is unknown. This entry comes from a study of shared clonotypes between healthy human individuals. Overall study results and limits: Naive subsets usually exceeded memory subsets in estimated richness.

Original analysis: Filtering differed since immunoSEQ provided only junctions, with no quality scores. The protocol was immunoSEQ multiplex PCR, while the TCRdb copy is restricted to in-frame clones and leaves out a portion. For V, J and clone size, that table is used; D and trimming come from the DNA. The table has some 1,400,000 clones, approximately 96% seen once; the top ten hold about 1.2%. Unmatched junction bases numbered 13, after V lost 5 bases and J lost 6 bases. Looked up from germline, CDR1 is SEHNR and CDR2 is FQNEAQ (reference sequence). The CDR3 loop spans 18 amino acids. This clonotype was obtained from a man aged 25-40 years in good health. The V and J genes are TRBV7-9 and TRBJ2-3, with 14 positions matching TRBD2. The sample taken for sequencing was naive CD4+ T cells sorted from blood. Indicated subset: CD45RA+ positively selected. CDR3 amino acids: CASSGESGTSGSSDTQYF. CDR3 DNA sequence: TGTGCCAGCAGCGGAGAGTCCGGGACTAGCGGGAGTTCCGATACGCAGTATTTT. The full variable domain, rest sourced from reference TRBV7-9 and TRBJ2-3, is DTGVSQNPRHKITKRGQNVTFRCDPISEHNRLYWYRQTLGQGPEFLTYFQNEAQLEKSRLLSDRFSAERPKGSFSTLEIQRTEQGDSAMYLCASSGESGTSGSSDTQYFGPGTRLTVL.